The text below deals with one T cell receptor beta chain. Antigen: not known. This specimen comes from a study of T cell responses to AZD1222 COVID-19 vaccine. Whole-study findings and limits: Sampled repertoires all dated from after the peak T cell response. Reportedly, nearly half the spike-specific TCRs target unmutated variant regions.

Whether given at about 4 or about 12 weeks, second doses were pooled. Trimming cost V 1 base and J 4 bases; bases outside gene matches: 5. The V gene's germline CDR1 is MNHNS and CDR2 SASEGT. The CDR3 is made up of 16 amino acids. The protocol was immunoSEQ multiplex PCR, while the TCRdb copy is restricted to in-frame clones and leaves out a portion. The table lists more than 90,000 clones, almost 90% of them singletons. The specimen was peripheral blood, collected 28 days after the second AZD1222 dose. The J gene is TRBJ1-4, the V gene TRBV6-1; the match to TRBD1 covers 8 bases. The TCR originated in an adult who received the AZD1222 COVID-19 vaccine. The CDR3 DNA reads as TGTGCCAGCAGTGAAGGCGCAGGACAGGGTAATGAAAAACTGTTTTTT. Translated, it gives CASSEGAGQGNEKLFF.